Included here is one T cell receptor (beta chain) sequence, with context. The data are from a study of OX40 agonist ivuxolimab in advanced cancers. CDR3 length equals 19 residues. Germline assignment: CDR1 SGHRS and CDR2 YFSETQ. V gave up 3 bases and J gave up 5 bases; unmatched junction bases: 13. Data came from immunoSEQ multiplex PCR; TCRdb stores just in-frame clones and leaves some out. The sample has fewer than 85,000 clones, more than 80% seen once. The sequencing here drew on CD4+ or CD8+ T cells sorted from blood, taken in a trial of the OX40 agonist ivuxolimab. The gene calls are TRBV5-1 and TRBJ2-5; 16 nucleotides agree with TRBD2. The clonotype comes from an adult with an advanced solid tumor such as melanoma, head and neck, liver or kidney cancer. The CDR3 bases are TGCGCCAGCAGCTCGGCTTTCCCGGGACTAGCGGGAGGGAGGGAGACCCAGTACTTC. This encodes CASSSAFPGLAGGRETQYF.